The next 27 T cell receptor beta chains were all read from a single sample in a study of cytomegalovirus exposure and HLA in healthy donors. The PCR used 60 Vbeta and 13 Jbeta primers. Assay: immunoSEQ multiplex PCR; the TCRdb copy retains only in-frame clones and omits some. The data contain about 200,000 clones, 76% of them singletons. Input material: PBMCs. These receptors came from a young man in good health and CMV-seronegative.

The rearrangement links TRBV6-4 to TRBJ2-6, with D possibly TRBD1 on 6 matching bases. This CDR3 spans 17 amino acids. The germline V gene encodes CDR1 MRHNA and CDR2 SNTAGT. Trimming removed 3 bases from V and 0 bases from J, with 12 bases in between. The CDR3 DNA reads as TGTGCCAGCAGTGAGGGGACAATACTCTCTGGGGCCAACGTCCTGACTTTC. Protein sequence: CASSEGTILSGANVLTF.

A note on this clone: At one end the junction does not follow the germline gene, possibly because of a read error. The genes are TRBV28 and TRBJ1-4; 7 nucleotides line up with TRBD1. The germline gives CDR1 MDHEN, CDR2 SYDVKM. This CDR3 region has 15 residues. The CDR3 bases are TGTGCCAGCAGCCGAGGGGGCAGACAGAATGAGAAACTGTTTTTT. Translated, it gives CASSRGGRQNEKLFF.

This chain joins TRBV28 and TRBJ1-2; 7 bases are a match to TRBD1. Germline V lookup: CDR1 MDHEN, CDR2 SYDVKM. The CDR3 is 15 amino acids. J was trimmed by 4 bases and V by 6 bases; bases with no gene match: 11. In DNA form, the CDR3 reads TGTGCCAGCAGAAAAGGGACAGAAAAGTTCTATGGCTACACCTTC. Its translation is CASRKGTEKFYGYTF.

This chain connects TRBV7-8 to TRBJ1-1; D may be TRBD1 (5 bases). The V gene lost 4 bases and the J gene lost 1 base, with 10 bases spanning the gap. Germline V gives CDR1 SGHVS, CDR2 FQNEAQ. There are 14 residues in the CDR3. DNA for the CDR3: TGTGCCAGCAGCTGGCGGCAGGGGAACACTGAAGCTTTCTTT. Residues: CASSWRQGNTEAFF.

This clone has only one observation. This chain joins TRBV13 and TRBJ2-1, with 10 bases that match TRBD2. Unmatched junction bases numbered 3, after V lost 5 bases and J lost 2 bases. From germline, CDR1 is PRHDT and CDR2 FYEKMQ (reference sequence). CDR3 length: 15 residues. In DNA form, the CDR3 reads TGTGCCAGCAGCCTGGGACTAGCGCCCTACAATGAGCAGTTCTTC. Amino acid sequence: CASSLGLAPYNEQFF.

CDR3 in DNA: TGCAGCGTTGAAGGGAGACTAGCGATACAAGAGACCCAGTACTTC. This gives the protein CSVEGRLAIQETQYF. The V call is TRBV29-1, the J call TRBJ2-5, with 8 bases matching TRBD2. From germline, CDR1 is SQVTM and CDR2 ANQGSEA. CDR3 length: 15 residues. The junction had 6 bases not matched to a gene; V was cut back by 1 base and J by 2 bases.

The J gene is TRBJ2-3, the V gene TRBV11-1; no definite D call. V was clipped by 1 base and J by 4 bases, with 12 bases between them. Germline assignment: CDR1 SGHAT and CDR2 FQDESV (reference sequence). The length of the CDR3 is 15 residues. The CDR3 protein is CASSLDPTRADTQYF. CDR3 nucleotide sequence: TGTGCCAGCAGCTTAGACCCGACTCGGGCAGATACGCAGTATTTT. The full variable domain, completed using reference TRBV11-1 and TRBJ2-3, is EAEVAQSPRYKITEKSQAVAFWCDPISGHATLYWYRQILGQGPELLVQFQDESVVDDSQLPKDRFSAERLKGVDSTLKIQPAELGDSAMYLCASSLDPTRADTQYFGPGTRLTVL.

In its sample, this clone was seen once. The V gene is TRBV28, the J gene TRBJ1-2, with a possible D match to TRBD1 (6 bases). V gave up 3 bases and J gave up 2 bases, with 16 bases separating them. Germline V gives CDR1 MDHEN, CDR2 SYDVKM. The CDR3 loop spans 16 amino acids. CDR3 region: CASSFLPGVGNYGYTF. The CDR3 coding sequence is TGTGCCAGCAGTTTCCTACCAGGGGTTGGGAACTATGGCTACACCTTC.

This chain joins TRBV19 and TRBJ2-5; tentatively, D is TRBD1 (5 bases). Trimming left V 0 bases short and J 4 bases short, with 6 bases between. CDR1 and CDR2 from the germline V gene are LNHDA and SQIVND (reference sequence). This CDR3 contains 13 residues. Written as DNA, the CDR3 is TGTGCCAGTAGTATAGATAGGGGAGAGACCCAGTACTTC. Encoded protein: CASSIDRGETQYF.

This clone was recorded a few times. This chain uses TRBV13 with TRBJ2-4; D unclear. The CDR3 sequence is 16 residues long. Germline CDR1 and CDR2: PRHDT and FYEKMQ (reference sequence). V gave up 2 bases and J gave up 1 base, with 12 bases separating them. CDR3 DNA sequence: TGTGCCAGCAGCTTATTGTCCCCCGGGGCCAAAAACATTCAGTACTTC. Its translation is CASSLLSPGAKNIQYF.

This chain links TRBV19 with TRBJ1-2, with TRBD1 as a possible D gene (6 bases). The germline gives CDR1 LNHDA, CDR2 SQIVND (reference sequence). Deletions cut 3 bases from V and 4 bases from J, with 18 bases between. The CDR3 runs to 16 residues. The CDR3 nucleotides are TGTGCCAGTAGTATTGGAGTCGGGGGGCGGTTCTATGGCTACACCTTC. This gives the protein CASSIGVGGRFYGYTF.

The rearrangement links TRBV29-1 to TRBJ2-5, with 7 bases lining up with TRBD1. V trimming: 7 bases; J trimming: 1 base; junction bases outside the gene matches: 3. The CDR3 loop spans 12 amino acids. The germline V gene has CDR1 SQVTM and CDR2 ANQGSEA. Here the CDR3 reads CSGGTVQETQYF. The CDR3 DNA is TGCAGCGGAGGGACAGTCCAAGAGACCCAGTACTTC.

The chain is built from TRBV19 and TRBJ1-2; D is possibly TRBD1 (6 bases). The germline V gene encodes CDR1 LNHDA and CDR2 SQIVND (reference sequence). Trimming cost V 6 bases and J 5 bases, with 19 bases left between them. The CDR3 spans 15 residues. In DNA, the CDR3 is TGTGCCAGTAGACCTCAACCTCGGACAGATTATGGCTACACCTTC. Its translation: CASRPQPRTDYGYTF. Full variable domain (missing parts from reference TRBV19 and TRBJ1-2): DGGITQSPKYLFRKEGQNVTLSCEQNLNHDAMYWYRQDPGQGLRLIYYSQIVNDFQKGDIAEGYSVSREKKESFPLTVTSAQKNPTAFYLCASRPQPRTDYGYTFGSGTRLTVV.

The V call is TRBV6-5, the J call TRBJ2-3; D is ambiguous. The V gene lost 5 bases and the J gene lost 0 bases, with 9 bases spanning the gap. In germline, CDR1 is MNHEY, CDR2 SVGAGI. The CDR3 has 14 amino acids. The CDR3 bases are TGTGCCAGCAGTGAATTTACTAGCACAGATACGCAGTATTTT. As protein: CASSEFTSTDTQYF.

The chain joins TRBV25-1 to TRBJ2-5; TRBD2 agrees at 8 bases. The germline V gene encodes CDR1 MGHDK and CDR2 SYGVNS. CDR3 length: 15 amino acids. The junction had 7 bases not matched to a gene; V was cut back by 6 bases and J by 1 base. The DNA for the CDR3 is TGTGCCAGCAGCTCGGGACTAGTGGTCCAAGAGACCCAGTACTTC. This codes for CASSSGLVVQETQYF.

The CDR3 DNA reads TGTGCCAGCAGCCAGGGGGCCCACTCCTACAATGAGCAGTTCTTC. Its translation is CASSQGAHSYNEQFF. V is TRBV6-6 and J is TRBJ2-1, with 8 bases aligning to TRBD1. Germline CDR1 MNHNY, CDR2 SVGAGI (reference sequence). This CDR3 has 15 amino acids. J gave up 0 bases and V 6 bases, and 4 bases lay outside the gene matches.

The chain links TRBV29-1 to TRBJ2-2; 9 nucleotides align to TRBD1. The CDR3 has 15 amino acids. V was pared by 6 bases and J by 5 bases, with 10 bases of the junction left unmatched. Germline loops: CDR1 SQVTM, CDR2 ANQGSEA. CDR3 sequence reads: CSVDSGQGNTGELFF. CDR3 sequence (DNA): TGCAGCGTGGACTCAGGACAGGGGAATACCGGGGAGCTGTTTTTT.

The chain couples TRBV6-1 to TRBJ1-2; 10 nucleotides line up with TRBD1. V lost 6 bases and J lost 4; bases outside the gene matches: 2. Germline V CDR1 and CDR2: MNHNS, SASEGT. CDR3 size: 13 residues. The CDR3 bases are TGTGCCAGCAGGAGGACAGGGGGCTATGGCTACACCTTC. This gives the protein CASRRTGGYGYTF.

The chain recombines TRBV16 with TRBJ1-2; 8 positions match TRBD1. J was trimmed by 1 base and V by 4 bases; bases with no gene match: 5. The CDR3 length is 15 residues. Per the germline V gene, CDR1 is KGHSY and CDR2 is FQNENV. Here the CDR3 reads CASSLQGDLNYGYTF. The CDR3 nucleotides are TGTGCCAGCAGCCTACAGGGGGACCTTAACTATGGCTACACCTTC.

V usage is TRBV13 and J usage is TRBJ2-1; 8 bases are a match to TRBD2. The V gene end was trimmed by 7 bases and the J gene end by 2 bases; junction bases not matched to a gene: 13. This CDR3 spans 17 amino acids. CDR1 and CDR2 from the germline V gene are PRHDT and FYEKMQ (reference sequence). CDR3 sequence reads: CASTIWGREEAYNEQFF. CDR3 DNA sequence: TGTGCCAGCACCATCTGGGGGCGGGAGGAAGCCTACAATGAGCAGTTCTTC.

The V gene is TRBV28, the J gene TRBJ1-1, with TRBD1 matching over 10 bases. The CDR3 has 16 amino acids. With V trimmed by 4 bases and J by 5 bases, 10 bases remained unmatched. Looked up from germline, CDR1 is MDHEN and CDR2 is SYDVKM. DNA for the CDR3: TGTGCCAGCAGTTCGGGGACAGGGGCCCCTCGGACTGAAGCTTTCTTT. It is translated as CASSSGTGAPRTEAFF.

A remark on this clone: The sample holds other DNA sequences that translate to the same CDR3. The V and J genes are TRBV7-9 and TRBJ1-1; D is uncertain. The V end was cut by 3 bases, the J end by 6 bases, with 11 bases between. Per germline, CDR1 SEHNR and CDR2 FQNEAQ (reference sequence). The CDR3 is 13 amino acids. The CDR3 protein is CASSLGGRAEAFF. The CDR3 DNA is TGTGCCAGCAGCTTGGGAGGGAGAGCTGAAGCTTTCTTT.

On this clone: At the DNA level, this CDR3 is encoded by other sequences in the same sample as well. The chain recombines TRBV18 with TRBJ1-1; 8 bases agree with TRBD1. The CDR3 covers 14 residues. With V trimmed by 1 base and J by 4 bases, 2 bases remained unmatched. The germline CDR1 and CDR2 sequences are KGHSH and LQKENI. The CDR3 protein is CASSPQGQGTEAFF. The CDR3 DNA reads TGTGCCAGCTCACCACAAGGACAGGGCACTGAAGCTTTCTTT.

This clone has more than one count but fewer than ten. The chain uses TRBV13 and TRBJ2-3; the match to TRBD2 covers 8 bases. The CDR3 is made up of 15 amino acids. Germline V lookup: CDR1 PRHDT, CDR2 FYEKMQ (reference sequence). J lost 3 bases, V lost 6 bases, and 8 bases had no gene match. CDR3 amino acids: CASSLSGSRTDTQYF. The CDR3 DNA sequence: TGTGCCAGCAGTCTCAGCGGGAGTAGAACAGATACGCAGTATTTT. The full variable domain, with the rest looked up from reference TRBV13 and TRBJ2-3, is AAGVIQSPRHLIKEKRETATLKCYPIPRHDTVYWYQQGPGQDPQFLISFYEKMQSDKGSIPDRFSAQQFSDYHSELNMSSLELGDSALYFCASSLSGSRTDTQYFGPGTRLTVL.

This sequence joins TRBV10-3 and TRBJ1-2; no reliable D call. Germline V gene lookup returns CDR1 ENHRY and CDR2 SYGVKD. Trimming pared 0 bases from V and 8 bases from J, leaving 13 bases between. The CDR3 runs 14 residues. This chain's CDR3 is CAISESKQVEGYTF. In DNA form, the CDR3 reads TGTGCCATCAGTGAGTCGAAGCAGGTAGAGGGCTACACCTTC.

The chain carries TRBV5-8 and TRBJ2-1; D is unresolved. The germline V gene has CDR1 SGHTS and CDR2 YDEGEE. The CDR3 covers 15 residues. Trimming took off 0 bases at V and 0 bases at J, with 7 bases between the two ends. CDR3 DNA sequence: TGTGCCAGCAGCTTGGGGAGTGTCTCCTACAATGAGCAGTTCTTC. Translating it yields CASSLGSVSYNEQFF.

The CDR3, as DNA: TGTGCCAGCAGTGAAAGTAATGTGGGACAGGGTTGGGGGGGACGAGAGACCCAGTACTTC. This codes for CASSESNVGQGWGGRETQYF. The genes are TRBV6-1 and TRBJ2-5, with 9 positions matching TRBD1. The ends lost 2 bases at V and 4 bases at J; junction bases unmatched: 20. This CDR3 spans 20 amino acids. Looked up from germline, CDR1 is MNHNS and CDR2 is SASEGT.